The source of this T cell receptor beta chain is a study of shared clonotypes between healthy human individuals. Study-level background: Sampling drew on donors who were a couple of women and three men aged 18 to 49. Regarding the study as a whole: Naive subsets typically showed greater estimated richness than memory subsets. Sequencing depth was expected to affect clonotype sharing among donors.

This table comes from immunoSEQ multiplex PCR, and its TCRdb copy is limited to in-frame clones, with some not included. Of about 1.4 million clones in the sample, roughly 96% were seen once. The CDR3 is 17 amino acids. Germline V gene sequence: CDR1 SGHTA, CDR2 FQGTGA. The V gene end was trimmed by 5 bases and the J gene end by 2 bases; junction bases not matched to a gene: 12. A word on this clone: Its cognate antigen is unknown.

The chain recombines TRBV7-3 with TRBJ2-1; 7 nucleotides line up with TRBD2. The sequenced sample consisted of naive CD4+ T cells sorted from blood. Subset indicated: CD45RA+ positively selected. The origin of this receptor is a man aged 25 to 40 in good health. The CDR3 region is CASSLMGPSGPYNEQFF. As DNA, the CDR3 is TGTGCCAGCAGCCTAATGGGTCCTAGCGGACCCTACAATGAGCAGTTCTTC.